Described below is a single TCR beta chain sequence and its context. Antigen: not known. The length of the CDR3 is 14 residues. Germline loops: CDR1 MGHRA, CDR2 YSYEKL. The germline V and J ends were trimmed by 1 base and 8 bases, with 11 bases remaining between them. TCRdb processed the reads anew with MiXCR; each CDR3 protein has one entry. The table shows 55,000 to 85,000 distinct CDR3 sequences, with roughly 22% occurring only once. The data originate from a study of T cell repertoires in cytomegalovirus infection. Study at large: HLA-B-restricted CMV epitopes that are well studied, plus recently identified HLA-C-restricted ones, were used by the study. Shared public TCR beta signatures pointed to both CMV infection and a matching HLA type. Study observations and caveats: There were HLA-C-restricted CMV-specific TCR beta clonotypes dominating the ex vivo response. Summed frequency of public TCR beta families distinguished CMV carriers with the relevant HLA.

The clonotype was recovered from a human donor in good health (CMV status not recorded). Some clones in this sample may be carry-over from other donors' samples. The chain combines TRBV4-1 with TRBJ2-2; D gene ambiguous. The sample in question was CD8+ T cells from cultured PBMCs, obtained from culture after CMV antigen stimulation. The CDR3 bases are TGCGCCAGCAGCCAAGGAGCTCTTGGGGGGGAGCTGTTTTTT. It is translated as CASSQGALGGELFF.